The 10 T cell receptor beta chains reported below all come from one sample, sequenced in a study of T-cell reconstitution after alpha-beta-depleted transplantation in children. Unique molecular identifiers were used to barcode this TCRbeta library. MiXCR, applied by TCRdb to the PCR reads, yields one record per CDR3 protein. The repertoire holds roughly 100,000 distinct CDR3 sequences, with 4.5% to 7.5% as singletons. The sequenced sample was PBMCs, mostly from graft donor cells, obtained 60 days after TCRalphabeta/CD19-depleted stem cell transplant. These receptors were taken from a female patient aged 2-10 years who had a stem cell transplant for Fanconi anemia, so the T cells may come from the graft donor.

This clonotype has ten or more counts. The chain couples TRBV4-1 to TRBJ2-4; D may be TRBD2 (5 bases). Per the germline V gene, CDR1 is MGHRA and CDR2 is YSYEKL. The CDR3 runs to 16 residues. The V end was cut by 4 bases, the J end by 2 bases, with 15 bases between. CDR3 DNA: TGCGCCAGCAGCCCCGGACTCCGACACCCCAAAAACATTCAGTACTTC. It encodes CASSPGLRHPKNIQYF.

The table lists this clonotype with a few counts. The rearrangement joins TRBV7-2 to TRBJ1-5; tentatively, D is TRBD1 (5 bases). Germline V gene sequence: CDR1 SGHTA, CDR2 FQGNSA. V was cut by 2 bases and J by 2 bases, with 10 bases left in between. The CDR3 extends over 15 amino acids. CDR3 sequence reads: CASSLFGGGNQPQHF. CDR3 sequence (DNA): TGTGCCAGCAGCTTATTTGGGGGTGGCAATCAGCCCCAGCATTTT. Drawing the rest from reference TRBV7-2 and TRBJ1-5, the complete variable domain is GAGVSQSPSNKVTEKGKDVELRCDPISGHTALYWYRQSLGQGLEFLIYFQGNSAPDKSGLPSDRFSAERTGGSVSTLTIQRTQQEDSAVYLCASSLFGGGNQPQHFGDGTRLSIL.

V and J are TRBV6-5 and TRBJ2-5; D unclear. The CDR3 runs to 12 residues. V was trimmed by 2 bases and J by 7 bases, leaving 8 bases between them. Germline V CDR1 and CDR2: MNHEY, SVGAGI. CDR3 coding DNA: TGTGCCAGCAGTTACGTGGGCGGGACCCAGTACTTC. This translates into CASSYVGGTQYF.

This clonotype appeared a few times. This chain connects TRBV20-1 to TRBJ2-5; no clear D gene. V was pared by 4 bases and J by 1 base, with 7 bases between. The germline V gene has CDR1 DFQATT and CDR2 SNEGSKA (reference sequence). This CDR3 spans 12 amino acids. The CDR3 coding sequence is TGCAGTGCTAAGCGACGCCAAGAGACCCAGTACTTC. It encodes CSAKRRQETQYF.

There are many counts of this clonotype. This chain joins TRBV2 and TRBJ1-2, with 9 nucleotides matching TRBD1. Germline assignment: CDR1 SNHLY and CDR2 FYNNEI. The CDR3 runs to 15 residues. The junction had 5 bases not matched to a gene; V was cut back by 2 bases and J by 4 bases. The CDR3, as DNA: TGTGCCAGCAGTGAACGGGACAGGGAGGGCTATGGCTACACCTTC. Translating gives CASSERDREGYGYTF.

This clonotype occurred a few times. This chain joins TRBV29-1 and TRBJ1-2, with D perhaps TRBD1 (5 bases). This CDR3 is 14 amino acids long. Germline CDR1 is SQVTM and CDR2 is ANQGSEA. V was trimmed by 3 bases and J by 2 bases, leaving 13 bases between them. CDR3 region: CSVDVQVFNYGYTF. CDR3 DNA: TGCAGCGTTGACGTACAGGTCTTCAACTATGGCTACACCTTC.

In this sample, this clonotype turned up many times. The V call is TRBV29-1, the J call TRBJ2-1, with TRBD2 matching over 13 bases. Germline CDR1 is SQVTM and CDR2 is ANQGSEA. The CDR3 contains 14 residues. Trimming took 7 bases from V and 4 from J; bases not matched to a gene: 4. The CDR3, as DNA: TGCAGCGGAGGGACTAGCGGGGCTTACAATGAGCAGTTCTTC. It codes for CSGGTSGAYNEQFF.

This clonotype was counted a few times. The chain employs TRBV20-1 and TRBJ1-4, with D hard to call. V lost 4 bases, J lost 7 bases, and 13 bases lay in between. The germline CDR1 and CDR2 sequences are DFQATT and SNEGSKA (reference sequence). This CDR3 is built from 13 residues. The CDR3 nucleotides read TGCAGTGCTACACAACACCTCTCTGAAAAACTGTTTTTT. Protein sequence: CSATQHLSEKLFF.

The chain combines TRBV11-2 with TRBJ2-7; D unresolved. This CDR3 comprises 14 residues. V gave up 1 base and J gave up 0 bases, with 7 bases separating them. Germline CDR1 and CDR2: SGHAT and FQNNGV. The chain's CDR3 is CASSLGLSSYEQYF. The CDR3 bases are TGTGCCAGCAGCTTAGGACTGAGCTCCTACGAGCAGTACTTC.

The sample holds many counts of this clonotype. This rearrangement joins TRBV20-1 to TRBJ2-7; 10 nucleotides line up with TRBD1. Trimming removed 0 bases from V and 2 bases from J; junction bases left unmatched: 4. CDR3 size: 15 residues. Germline V CDR1 and CDR2: DFQATT, SNEGSKA (reference sequence). CDR3 sequence: CSARDPGQGAYEQYF. In DNA form, the CDR3 reads TGCAGTGCTAGAGACCCTGGACAGGGGGCCTACGAGCAGTACTTC.